The 10 T cell receptor beta chains given below trace back to one sample, sequenced in a study of OX40 agonist ivuxolimab in advanced cancers. Sequencing used immunoSEQ multiplex PCR; TCRdb keeps in-frame clones, though not all of them. The sample holds over 80,000 clones, around 87% seen once. The sequences come from CD4+ or CD8+ T cells sorted from blood, collected in a trial of the OX40 agonist ivuxolimab. The receptors originated from an adult with an advanced solid tumor such as melanoma, head and neck, liver or kidney cancer.

This chain links TRBV30 with TRBJ2-5; TRBD2 aligns across 8 bases. The V gene's germline CDR1 is GTSNPN and CDR2 SVGIG (reference sequence). The CDR3 runs to 15 residues. V was clipped by 0 bases and J by 1 base; unmatched bases: 4. The CDR3 here is CAWSVISGTQETQYF. CDR3 DNA sequence: TGTGCCTGGAGTGTAATTAGCGGGACCCAAGAGACCCAGTACTTC.

V usage is TRBV28 and J usage is TRBJ1-3; no reliable D call. CDR3 size: 14 residues. Trimming pared 3 bases from V and 2 bases from J, leaving 8 bases between. Germline lookup yields CDR1 MDHEN and CDR2 SYDVKM. The CDR3 loop is CASSLADPGNTIYF. CDR3 DNA sequence: TGTGCCAGCAGTTTGGCGGATCCTGGAAACACCATATATTTT.

The V gene is TRBV23-1, the J gene TRBJ2-7; D is ambiguous. TRBV23-1 is noted as an ORF with a role that remains uncertain. This CDR3 comprises 12 residues. V lost 6 bases, J lost 0 bases, and 6 bases lay in between. CDR3 region: CASSRTSYEQYV. The CDR3 DNA reads as TGCGCCAGCAGCCGGACCTCCTACGAGCAGTACGTC.

This clone was seen just once. The gene calls are TRBV7-2 and TRBJ1-4; D gene ambiguous. Deletions cut 5 bases from V and 7 bases from J, with 14 bases between. This CDR3 region has 14 residues. The V gene's germline CDR1 is SGHTA and CDR2 FQGNSA. This CDR3 reads CASSAGGEGEKLFF. The CDR3 DNA reads TGTGCCAGCAGCGCCGGCGGGGAGGGTGAAAAACTGTTTTTT.

V usage is TRBV6-5 and J usage is TRBJ2-7; possible D gene TRBD1, 7 bases. The CDR3 has 14 residues. The V gene's germline CDR1 is MNHEY and CDR2 SVGAGI. V gave up 5 bases and J gave up 4 bases, with 15 bases separating them. CDR3 sequence reads: CASSRGQEGYEQYF. In DNA, the CDR3 is TGTGCCAGCAGTAGAGGACAGGAGGGATACGAGCAGTACTTC.

CDR3 protein: CASSVKMNTEAFF. The CDR3 nucleotides are TGTGCCAGCAGCGTGAAAATGAACACTGAAGCTTTCTTT. The chain joins TRBV7-2 to TRBJ1-1, with unresolved D. CDR1 SGHTA and CDR2 FQGNSA come from the germline V gene. The CDR3 contains 13 residues. Trimming cost V 5 bases and J 0 bases, with 7 bases left between them.

J is TRBJ2-7 and V is TRBV27; 10 nucleotides line up with TRBD1. V trimming: 8 bases; J trimming: 5 bases; junction bases outside the gene matches: 9. Per the germline V gene, CDR1 is MNHEY and CDR2 is SMNVEV (reference sequence). The CDR3 has 14 residues. CDR3 nucleotides: TGTGCCAGCGGGAGGACAGGGGGTACCAACGAGCAGTACTTC. Protein: CASGRTGGTNEQYF.

The chain uses TRBV5-1 and TRBJ2-7; D uncertain. The CDR3 runs to 14 residues. Germline CDR1 reads SGHRS; CDR2 reads YFSETQ. Trimming cost V 0 bases and J 3 bases, with 10 bases left between them. In DNA, the CDR3 is TGCGCCAGCAGCTTGGACGGAGTGATCTACGAGCAGTACTTC. Protein product: CASSLDGVIYEQYF.

The chain carries TRBV15 and TRBJ2-3; TRBD1 aligns across 8 bases. The J segment lost 4 bases and the V segment lost 0 bases, leaving 6 bases of the junction unmatched. The CDR3 covers 16 residues. Germline-derived CDR1 and CDR2 are LNHNV and YYDKDF (reference sequence). This CDR3 reads CATSRDDRGMPDTQYF. CDR3 nucleotide sequence: TGTGCCACCAGCAGAGATGACAGGGGAATGCCAGATACGCAGTATTTT.

The rearrangement joins TRBV10-1 to TRBJ2-2; D unresolved. The CDR3 contains 13 residues. Trimming took off 7 bases at V and 7 bases at J, with 13 bases between the two ends. CDR1 and CDR2 (germline): WNHNN, SYGVQD (reference sequence). The CDR3 loop is CASNTSRVGELFF. In DNA, the CDR3 is TGCGCCAGCAATACCTCTAGAGTCGGGGAGCTGTTTTTT.